A selection of T cell receptor beta chains follows, all from one sample in a study of Graves' ophthalmopathy and Graves' hyperthyroidism. In TCRdb, the multiplex PCR reads were re-called with MiXCR into one record per CDR3 protein. Found here are 580,000 or so distinct CDR3 sequences, under 45% of them singletons; the top ten hold about 4%. Source material: peripheral blood or thyroid tissue (not recorded which). The receptor set was obtained from an adult man with Graves' hyperthyroidism. The conserved cysteine and the conserved F or W are not part of the CDR3 here.

cdr3_aa,v_call
ASSEGWAGAANTGELF,TRBV6-5
ASSPPTGISNQPQH,TRBV25-1
SARDQGRDTGELF,TRBV20-1
ASREGQGAAETQY,TRBV2
ASSYNVQGGSSWGQPQH,TRBV6-5
ASSFGTFTGELF,TRBV6-6
ATSGLGDSYEQY,TRBV24-1
ASSPRPGLQGYEQY,TRBV7-8
ASILGPGTQY,TRBV7-9
ASSIGGSRNYGYT,TRBV19
SVGQGAGQPQH,TRBV29-1
ASSHRWGRETQY,TRBV6-5
ASSERGQATEAF,TRBV2
ASSFWPGGSYEQY,TRBV12-3/TRBV12-4
AWTRDRGGSPLH,TRBV30
SASTGTGAGNT,TRBV20-1
ASSQTTPGQNYGYT,TRBV16
ATSAEYPQETQY,TRBV24-1
ASGQQVNTEAF,TRBV6-6
SVTQLHSYT,TRBV29-1
ASSLGWGVRSSPLH,TRBV12-3/TRBV12-4
ASSEGVTNEKLF,TRBV25-1
ASTLGHDYSNQPQH,TRBV6-4
SVSRDSNQPQH,TRBV29-1
ASSYSPQTGTGYGYT,TRBV6-5
SARDIGGNSPLH,TRBV20-1
SARSTGTSGSRVYEQY,TRBV20-1
ASSLRDANEKLF,TRBV12-3/TRBV12-4
ASSQPPGQGAYEQY,TRBV7-9
ASRGQSGEQY,TRBV28
ASSYSRVNTEAF,TRBV6-5
ASSRGGGISNQPQH,TRBV7-9
ASSSEASGETQY,TRBV7-9
ASSSSPGTRGETQY,TRBV7-9
AWTDSGSEAF,TRBV30
APNTPSGRSGNEQF,TRBV24-1
ASSLDGTIPYEQY,TRBV27
SASLQGLQAF,TRBV20-1
SARDGAEINTEAF,TRBV20-1
SVLGGNQETQY,TRBV29-1
ASSNPGTGDTEA,TRBV2
SARDTDSNQPQH,TRBV20-1
ASSLEGAGSPNEKLF,TRBV7-9
ASSTDGTDTQY,TRBV12-3/TRBV12-4
ASSALGSKQETQY,TRBV19
ATSVGGRSGANVLT,TRBV24-1